This paragraph covers one T cell receptor beta chain sequence. Antigen unknown. The data stem from a study of cytomegalovirus exposure and HLA in healthy donors. The study, taken as a whole, reports: Clonal expansion was found to be greater in HLA-associated TCR beta chains than in equally common others in a later analysis. Researchers reported in a later analysis that a missense DCLRE1C variant was tied to TCR beta V- and J-gene trimming. Reported results showed that the classifier diagnosed cytomegalovirus status with high specificity and sensitivity.

The CDR3 covers 15 residues. Germline CDR1 and CDR2: GTSNPN and SVGIG (reference sequence). Losses at the gene ends were 3 bases for V and 2 bases for J; bases not matched to a gene: 4. This PCR relied on a set of 60 Vbeta primers and 13 Jbeta primers. Assay used: immunoSEQ multiplex PCR; TCRdb lists only in-frame clones, some missing. The sample includes 60,000 to 70,000 clones, 60% to 70% of them seen just once. V is TRBV30 and J is TRBJ2-1, with 10 positions matching TRBD2. This clonotype originated in a man in his forties in good health and CMV-seropositive. Source material: PBMCs. The CDR3 is CAWRKRGGTYNEQFF. CDR3 sequence (DNA): TGTGCCTGGAGGAAGCGGGGGGGTACCTACAATGAGCAGTTCTTC.